The 32 T cell receptor beta chains below come from one sample, sequenced in a study of CD8+ T cells in alopecia areata. Sequencing relied on a cDNA template that was reverse transcribed from extracted RNA. Profiled with immunoSEQ multiplex PCR; TCRdb holds only in-frame clones, not every one. The data contain about 140,000 clones, around two thirds of them singletons. The sample consisted of CD8+ T cells sorted from blood. Source of these receptors: a human donor in good health.

V is TRBV29-1 and J is TRBJ1-1; TRBD1 might be the D (5 bases). This CDR3 comprises 13 residues. The germline V gene has CDR1 SQVTM and CDR2 ANQGSEA. Deletions cut 5 bases from V and 4 bases from J, with 14 bases between. In DNA form, the CDR3 reads TGCAGCGTTCCCCAGGGCGGTAGCACTGAAGCTTTCTTT. It translates to CSVPQGGSTEAFF.

V usage is TRBV7-9 and J usage is TRBJ2-7, with 7 bases aligning to TRBD1. This CDR3 region has 13 residues. Germline V gene sequence: CDR1 SEHNR, CDR2 FQNEAQ (reference sequence). V shed 0 bases and J 5 bases; nucleotides not matched to a gene: 1. The CDR3 nucleotides are TGTGCCAGCAGCTTAGCAGGGGGCCACGAGCAGTACTTC. Encoded protein: CASSLAGGHEQYF. The full variable domain, rest sourced from reference TRBV7-9 and TRBJ2-7, is DTGVSQNPRHKITKRGQNVTFRCDPISEHNRLYWYRQTLGQGPEFLTYFQNEAQLEKSRLLSDRFSAERPKGSFSTLEIQRTEQGDSAMYLCASSLAGGHEQYFGPGTRLTVT.

V gene TRBV27 combines with J gene TRBJ2-3; a possible D gene is TRBD2 (6 bases). The CDR3 runs to 15 residues. V was shortened by 4 bases and J by 2 bases, with 13 bases between the two germline ends. Per germline, CDR1 MNHEY and CDR2 SMNVEV (reference sequence). CDR3 protein: CASSSTSRITDTQYF. DNA of the CDR3: TGTGCCAGCAGTTCGACTAGTAGGATCACAGATACGCAGTATTTT.

This clone was picked up a small number of times. The rearrangement links TRBV29-1 to TRBJ2-7; D could derive from TRBD1 or TRBD2 (6 bases each). In germline, CDR1 is SQVTM, CDR2 ANQGSEA. The germline V and J ends were trimmed by 7 bases and 3 bases, with 16 bases remaining between them. The CDR3 covers 13 residues. The CDR3 DNA is TGCAGCGCCGAAGGGGGGACCGGCTACGAGCAGTACTTC. The encoded protein is CSAEGGTGYEQYF.

A few counts support this clone. V and J are TRBV25-1 and TRBJ2-2, with 12 bases lining up with TRBD1. The CDR3 contains 16 residues. Losses at the gene ends were 4 bases for V and 6 bases for J; bases not matched to a gene: 6. CDR1 MGHDK and CDR2 SYGVNS come from the germline V gene. The CDR3 spells CASSGGTGGNPGELFF. Written as DNA, the CDR3 is TGTGCCAGCAGTGGGGGGACAGGGGGCAATCCCGGGGAGCTGTTTTTT.

This clone turned up a few times. The chain recombines TRBV29-1 with TRBJ2-1; 8 bases map to TRBD2. Germline V gene sequence: CDR1 SQVTM, CDR2 ANQGSEA. J lost 10 bases, V lost 4 bases, and 12 bases had no gene match. The CDR3 contains 14 residues. The CDR3 bases are TGCAGCGTTGCGGGGGGGGCCCCCCATGAAGAGCAGTTCTTC. Translated, it gives CSVAGGAPHEEQFF.

The CDR3 loop reads CASSTGPPYNEQFF. CDR3 nucleotides: TGCGCCAGCAGCACCGGACCCCCCTACAATGAGCAGTTCTTC. The rearrangement joins TRBV5-1 to TRBJ2-1; D is undetermined. CDR3 size: 14 residues. V was cut by 4 bases and J by 2 bases, with 10 bases left in between. Germline CDR1 SGHRS, CDR2 YFSETQ.

The chain is built from TRBV5-1 and TRBJ2-7; 9 positions agree with TRBD1. The CDR3 contains 14 residues. Germline V gene sequence: CDR1 SGHRS, CDR2 YFSETQ. With V trimmed by 4 bases and J by 4 bases, 6 bases remained unmatched. The CDR3 sequence is CASSPATGGYEQYF. The CDR3 DNA reads as TGCGCCAGCAGCCCGGCGACAGGGGGTTACGAGCAGTACTTC.

CDR3 loop: CASSELSTGELFF. The CDR3 DNA reads TGTGCCAGCAGCGAGTTGAGCACCGGGGAGCTGTTTTTT. The chain is built from TRBV9 and TRBJ2-2; no definite D call. This CDR3 comprises 13 residues. V dropped 3 bases and J dropped 4 bases, with 7 bases sitting between them. Germline V gene lookup returns CDR1 SGDLS and CDR2 YYNGEE.

The chain is built from TRBV30 and TRBJ1-2, with D unresolved. This CDR3 region has 14 residues. V lost 1 base, J lost 1 base, and 10 bases lay in between. Germline assignment: CDR1 GTSNPN and CDR2 SVGIG (reference sequence). CDR3 residues: CAWSAGRVNYGYTF. CDR3 in DNA: TGTGCCTGGAGTGCGGGCAGAGTTAACTATGGCTACACCTTC.

The chain links TRBV29-1 to TRBJ2-7; the D is unclear. The germline V gene has CDR1 SQVTM and CDR2 ANQGSEA. The CDR3 spans 14 residues. The V end was cut by 6 bases, the J end by 2 bases, with 17 bases between. CDR3 sequence reads: CSVPHPDRAYEQYF. Here the CDR3 DNA reads TGCAGCGTACCCCATCCCGACCGAGCCTACGAGCAGTACTTC.

The chain is built from TRBV6-5 and TRBJ2-7; D is possibly TRBD1 or TRBD2 (5 bases each). CDR1 is MNHEY and CDR2 is SVGAGI in the germline V gene. V lost 6 bases to trimming and J lost 2 bases, with 8 bases between them. The CDR3 spans 12 residues. CDR3 in DNA: TGTGCCAGCAGGGGGGTAACCTACGAGCAGTACTTC. Translation: CASRGVTYEQYF.

The chain employs TRBV9 and TRBJ2-1, with 10 nucleotides matching TRBD2. Germline assignment: CDR1 SGDLS and CDR2 YYNGEE. V lost 0 bases to trimming and J lost 9 bases; unmatched junction nucleotides: 9. This CDR3 is built from 16 residues. The CDR3 DNA reads as TGTGCCAGCAGCGTAGTGTGGCTAGCGGGAGTGGGTGAGCAGTTCTTC. It encodes CASSVVWLAGVGEQFF.

The chain is built from TRBV7-6 and TRBJ2-1; D gene uncertain. V was trimmed by 4 bases and J by 8 bases, leaving 12 bases between them. The germline V gene encodes CDR1 SGHVS and CDR2 FNYEAQ. The CDR3 sequence is 13 residues long. The CDR3 sequence is CASSSQTGDEQFF. Here the CDR3 DNA reads TGTGCCAGCAGCTCTCAGACTGGGGATGAGCAGTTCTTC.

A single count supports this clone. The V call is TRBV28, the J call TRBJ1-5; a possible D gene is TRBD1 (6 bases). This CDR3 spans 16 amino acids. In germline, CDR1 is MDHEN, CDR2 SYDVKM. V was shortened by 8 bases and J by 7 bases, with 24 bases between the two germline ends. The CDR3 DNA reads TGTGCCAGCCAGAGCACGACAGGACCCTCCGGGCAGCCCCAGCATTTT. It is translated as CASQSTTGPSGQPQHF.

The V and J genes are TRBV7-9 and TRBJ2-5; 7 bases align to TRBD1. With V trimmed by 4 bases and J by 2 bases, 10 bases remained unmatched. The CDR3 is made up of 16 amino acids. Looked up from germline, CDR1 is SEHNR and CDR2 is FQNEAQ (reference sequence). CDR3 nucleotides: TGTGCCAGCAGCTATCCTCCCCGGACAGGACAAGAGACCCAGTACTTC. Translation: CASSYPPRTGQETQYF.

Comment on this clone: Different DNA sequences within this sample yield the same CDR3. This chain uses TRBV29-1 with TRBJ2-1; 10 nucleotides line up with TRBD2. J lost 3 bases, V lost 2 bases, and 1 base had no gene match. Germline V lookup: CDR1 SQVTM, CDR2 ANQGSEA. This CDR3 has 14 residues. DNA of the CDR3: TGCAGCGTTGAAAGCGGGAGGGACTACAATGAGCAGTTCTTC. The encoded protein is CSVESGRDYNEQFF.

This clone was detected once. The chain uses TRBV7-8 and TRBJ1-5; 12 nucleotides agree with TRBD1. The CDR3 has 15 amino acids. The trim removed 3 bases at V and 5 bases at J, leaving 2 bases unmatched. CDR1 and CDR2 from the germline V gene are SGHVS and FQNEAQ. The CDR3 reads CASSLGQGAYQPQHF. CDR3 DNA: TGTGCCAGCAGCTTGGGACAGGGGGCATATCAGCCCCAGCATTTT. The full variable domain, with the rest looked up from reference TRBV7-8 and TRBJ1-5, is GAGVSQSPRYKVAKRGQDVALRCDPISGHVSLFWYQQALGQGPEFLTYFQNEAQLDKSGLPSDRFFAERPEGSVSTLKIQRTQQEDSAVYLCASSLGQGAYQPQHFGDGTRLSIL.

CDR3 nucleotide sequence: TGCGCCAGCAGCTTGGCCGGGATCGCAGGTGATGAGCAGTTCTTC. Protein product: CASSLAGIAGDEQFF. V is TRBV5-1 and J is TRBJ2-1, with a possible D match to TRBD2 (5 bases). Trimming removed 0 bases at V and 8 bases at J, with 15 bases between. Germline CDR1 reads SGHRS; CDR2 reads YFSETQ. The CDR3 consists of 15 residues.

The V and J genes are TRBV6-5 and TRBJ2-5; the D is unclear. CDR3 size: 13 residues. Per the germline V gene, CDR1 is MNHEY and CDR2 is SVGAGI. Between the trimmed V and J ends, which lost 7 bases and 5 bases, there was a span of 14 bases. CDR3 in amino acids: CASNGDRLETQYF. CDR3 in DNA: TGTGCCAGCAATGGGGATCGGTTGGAGACCCAGTACTTC.

This chain uses TRBV7-9 with TRBJ2-7; TRBD1 aligns across 7 bases. V shed 5 bases, J shed 1 base, and the junction held 8 bases outside the gene matches. Germline CDR1 is SEHNR and CDR2 is FQNEAQ (reference sequence). The CDR3 sequence is 15 residues long. CDR3 sequence (DNA): TGTGCCAGCAGCCCCGACGGGGACAGTTCCTACGAGCAGTACTTC. Translating it yields CASSPDGDSSYEQYF.

The CDR3 spells CSVVRDAVNEQFF. Written as DNA, the CDR3 is TGCAGCGTCGTCCGGGACGCTGTCAATGAGCAGTTCTTC. The V call is TRBV29-1, the J call TRBJ2-1; D assignment may be TRBD1 or TRBD2 (5 bases each). The CDR3 covers 13 residues. In germline, CDR1 is SQVTM, CDR2 ANQGSEA. V was shortened by 6 bases and J by 6 bases, with 15 bases between the two germline ends.

V and J are TRBV29-1 and TRBJ2-1; D call uncertain. The germline V gene has CDR1 SQVTM and CDR2 ANQGSEA. This CDR3 is 10 amino acids long. Deletions cut 7 bases from V and 10 bases from J, with 11 bases between. Here the CDR3 reads CSGRTGEQFF. CDR3 coding DNA: TGCAGCGGGCGGACCGGGGAGCAGTTCTTC.

This clone was seen once. The rearrangement joins TRBV5-1 to TRBJ2-5, with unresolved D. Trimming shortened V by 4 bases and J by 3 bases, and 16 bases separated the two germline ends. Germline values: CDR1 SGHRS, CDR2 YFSETQ. This CDR3 contains 15 residues. The CDR3 region has the DNA TGCGCCAGCAGCGAGATTAGTGAAGTCGAAGAGACCCAGTACTTC. It encodes CASSEISEVEETQYF.

The V and J genes are TRBV27 and TRBJ1-3; TRBD1 matches 7 bases. The ends lost 3 bases at V and 0 bases at J; junction bases unmatched: 8. The germline CDR1 and CDR2 sequences are MNHEY and SMNVEV (reference sequence). The CDR3 spans 17 residues. CDR3 nucleotide sequence: TGTGCCAGCAGTTTTCCGGACAGGACCTACTCTGGAAACACCATATATTTT. Translated: CASSFPDRTYSGNTIYF.

The V call is TRBV7-9, the J call TRBJ2-1, with 10 bases matching TRBD2. Trimming at V came to 3 bases and at J to 5 bases, leaving 10 bases not matched to a gene. The CDR3 covers 17 residues. Germline V CDR1 and CDR2: SEHNR, FQNEAQ (reference sequence). The chain's CDR3 is CASSFRSGRARNNEQFF. The CDR3 coding sequence is TGTGCCAGCAGCTTTCGGAGCGGGAGGGCGAGGAACAATGAGCAGTTCTTC.

The CDR3 bases are TGTGCCAGCAGCGGTGGCGGGAGCTCCTACAATGAGCAGTTCTTC. Amino acid sequence: CASSGGGSSYNEQFF. The chain recombines TRBV9 with TRBJ2-1; 7 nucleotides line up with TRBD2. The CDR3 has 15 amino acids. From germline, CDR1 is SGDLS and CDR2 YYNGEE. J gave up 0 bases and V 3 bases, and 3 bases lay outside the gene matches.

In its sample, this clone was seen a few times. The sample holds other DNA sequences that translate to the same CDR3. The chain employs TRBV29-1 and TRBJ2-1; 10 positions agree with TRBD2. Unmatched junction bases numbered 2, after V lost 0 bases and J lost 3 bases. Germline V lookup: CDR1 SQVTM, CDR2 ANQGSEA. The CDR3 sequence is 15 residues long. Here the CDR3 reads CSVEDGLADYNEQFF. The CDR3 DNA is TGCAGCGTTGAAGATGGACTAGCGGACTACAATGAGCAGTTCTTC.

This clone was observed a few times. The V and J genes are TRBV19 and TRBJ1-2; D gene uncertain. The CDR3 loop spans 15 amino acids. V shed 6 bases and J shed 5 bases, with 19 bases lying between them. Germline CDR1 LNHDA, CDR2 SQIVND (reference sequence). CDR3 loop: CASSPSWTSDYGYTF. CDR3 nucleotide sequence: TGTGCCAGTAGCCCGAGTTGGACCTCCGATTATGGCTACACCTTC.

This clone occurred once. The genes are TRBV7-9 and TRBJ2-5; D ambiguous. The V gene's germline CDR1 is SEHNR and CDR2 FQNEAQ (reference sequence). The length of the CDR3 is 12 residues. V lost 5 bases, J lost 5 bases, and 9 bases lay in between. The CDR3 DNA sequence: TGTGCCAGCAGCCCCTTTGGGGAGACCCAGTACTTC. It specifies CASSPFGETQYF. The full variable domain, rest sourced from reference TRBV7-9 and TRBJ2-5, is DTGVSQNPRHKITKRGQNVTFRCDPISEHNRLYWYRQTLGQGPEFLTYFQNEAQLEKSRLLSDRFSAERPKGSFSTLEIQRTEQGDSAMYLCASSPFGETQYFGPGTRLLVL.

This clone has only a few counts. The genes are TRBV29-1 and TRBJ2-7, with D perhaps being TRBD1 or TRBD2 (5 bases each). This CDR3 contains 14 residues. Trimming removed 2 bases from V and 2 bases from J, with 13 bases in between. The germline gives CDR1 SQVTM, CDR2 ANQGSEA. This CDR3 reads CSVEWDGETYEQYF. The CDR3 bases are TGCAGCGTTGAATGGGACGGCGAGACCTACGAGCAGTACTTC.

This chain links TRBV29-1 with TRBJ1-2; D might be TRBD1 (5 bases). Germline V gene sequence: CDR1 SQVTM, CDR2 ANQGSEA. Trimming stripped 4 bases from V and 1 base from J, with 19 bases between. The CDR3 totals 16 residues. The CDR3 region is CSVVLGHREFNYGYTF. For the CDR3, the DNA is TGCAGCGTTGTTCTCGGACACCGCGAATTTAACTATGGCTACACCTTC.